This T cell receptor (beta chain) was documented in a study of regulatory T cells in long-lasting Graves disease. Library construction for TCR beta used iRepertoire HTBI primers and Arm-PCR of CDR3 regions. TCRdb passed the multiplex PCR reads through MiXCR, listing each CDR3 protein once. The sample carries 370,000 or so distinct CDR3 sequences, around 16% recorded once. This clonotype was seen ten or more times. As for time point: newly diagnosed GD, antithyroid drugs for less than 3 months. Isolated PBMC RNA provided the starting material for the TCR library. This same sample was also taken into another study, of T cells in Graves' hyperthyroidism and ophthalmopathy. That paper notes: Researchers ran a first-round RT-PCR on the TCR CDR3 using the HTBI primer set.

This receptor was obtained from a young woman with Graves disease. The source was peripheral blood mononuclear cells (PBMCs), collected at new diagnosis, from a patient treated with antithyroid drugs.

This CDR3 is CASSFRGQINEQFF. CDR3 nucleotide sequence: TGTGCCAGCAGTTTCAGGGGACAGATCAATGAGCAGTTCTTC. The chain links TRBV27 to TRBJ2-1; 7 bases fit TRBD1. Unmatched junction bases numbered 5, after V lost 3 bases and J lost 6 bases. The CDR3 is made up of 14 amino acids. The germline V gene encodes CDR1 MNHEY and CDR2 SMNVEV (reference sequence).